This paragraph reports one T cell receptor (beta chain). This clone was counted only a few times. Its antigen target is currently unknown. It has no much larger one-base neighbor in the sample; base qualities were not kept. The immunoSEQ Assay, a bias-controlled multiplex PCR, was used to amplify TCRbeta CDR3 regions from genomic DNA. As for how the authors treated the data: Within the assay, amplification of reference gene primers was used to estimate how many nucleated cells each sample contained. To quantify the absolute abundance of each unique TCRbeta CDR3 rearrangement, sequence reads were collapsed and filtered. For each sample, productive Simpson clonality was calculated by taking the square root of Simpson's diversity index across productive rearrangements. TCRdb limited this immuneACCESS table to in-frame rearrangements with V and J called. A share of clones is missing; checked studies link under half to unresolved V genes, and the rest is unexplained. The DNA was the basis for D and trimming; V, J and clone size are from that table. For this sample the table gives under 200,000 clones, of which around four fifths were detected only once. The ten top clones hold nearly 8% of the sample.

Enrolling through a virtual design, the prospective study's participants ranged in age from roughly 18 to 90 years and lived across roughly 23 United States geographic areas. In the prospective study, participants were assigned to cohorts based on the clinical history participants reported in a screening survey and a study questionnaire. Recovered participants in ImmuneRACE Cohort 3 were defined as having two consecutive negative NP/OP PCR tests, clearance from a healthcare professional, or resolution of symptoms. Each participant in the prospective study had whole blood, serum and a nasopharyngeal or oropharyngeal swab collected by mobile phlebotomists. Over an approximately 2-month period, participants in the prospective study had the option of providing additional blood draws and questionnaires. Prospective study blood samples were shipped either frozen or at room temperature before DNA extraction.

The CDR3 spans 13 residues, from the cysteine through the phenylalanine. Solely the CDR3 DNA is kept, with 39 bases framed from the first base. As encoded in the germline V gene, CDR1 is SGHAT while CDR2 is FQNNGV. V and J lose 0 bases and 5 bases, and a span of 7 bases separates them. The source of the sample is a study of blood T cell repertoires in COVID-19 (dated by TCRdb to 2020 to 2022). Context from the whole study: Samples covering the acute and convalescent phases of COVID-19 were provided by collaborators in the United States, Italy and Spain. The material from the prospective study consisted of cDNA or gDNA derived from T cells, B-cell-depleted T cells, or PBMCs. Deeply sampled blood TCRbeta repertoires from subjects exposed to, actively infected with, or recovered from COVID-19 were included in the dataset. The sample metadata nearly always contained a de-identified subject ID, COVID-19 status, age in years and sex. The repertoires were released in a freely available public database intended as a resource for research on the immune response to SARS-CoV-2. Where available, HLA class I and class II types were taken from metadata supplied by the sample provider and were not determined by assay-based typing. The samples were drawn from two sources: the first 160 participants of the ongoing ImmuneRACE study, and fewer than 1,500 subjects contributed by 6 global collaborators.

Paper-wide results and their limitations: The quantity of clinical and demographic metadata differed by source and by participant and was supplied without curation.

Recombination joined TRBV11-2 with TRBJ1-2; no D gene is confidently identified. Sequenced sample: PBMCs or T cells enriched from blood (not recorded which). This clonotype was obtained from a woman between 50 and 59 years old who had recovered from COVID-19. The CDR3 here reads CASSLDTEYGYTF. The nucleotides read TGTGCCAGCAGCTTAGATACAGAATATGGCTACACCTTC.